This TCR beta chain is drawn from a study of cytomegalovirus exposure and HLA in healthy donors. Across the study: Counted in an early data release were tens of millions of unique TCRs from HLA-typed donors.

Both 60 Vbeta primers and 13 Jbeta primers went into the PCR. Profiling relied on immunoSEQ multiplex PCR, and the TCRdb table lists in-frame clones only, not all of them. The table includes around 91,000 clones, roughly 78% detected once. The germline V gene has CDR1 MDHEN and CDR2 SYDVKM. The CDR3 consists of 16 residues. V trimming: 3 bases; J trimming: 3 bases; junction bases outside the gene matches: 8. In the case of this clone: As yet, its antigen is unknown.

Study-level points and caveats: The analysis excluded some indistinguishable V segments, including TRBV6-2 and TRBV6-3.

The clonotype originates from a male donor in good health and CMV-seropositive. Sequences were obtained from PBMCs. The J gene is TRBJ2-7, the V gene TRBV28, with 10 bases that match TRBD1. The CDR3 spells CASSFSGQGVDYEQYF. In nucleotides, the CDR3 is TGTGCCAGCAGTTTTTCCGGACAGGGGGTAGACTACGAGCAGTACTTC.